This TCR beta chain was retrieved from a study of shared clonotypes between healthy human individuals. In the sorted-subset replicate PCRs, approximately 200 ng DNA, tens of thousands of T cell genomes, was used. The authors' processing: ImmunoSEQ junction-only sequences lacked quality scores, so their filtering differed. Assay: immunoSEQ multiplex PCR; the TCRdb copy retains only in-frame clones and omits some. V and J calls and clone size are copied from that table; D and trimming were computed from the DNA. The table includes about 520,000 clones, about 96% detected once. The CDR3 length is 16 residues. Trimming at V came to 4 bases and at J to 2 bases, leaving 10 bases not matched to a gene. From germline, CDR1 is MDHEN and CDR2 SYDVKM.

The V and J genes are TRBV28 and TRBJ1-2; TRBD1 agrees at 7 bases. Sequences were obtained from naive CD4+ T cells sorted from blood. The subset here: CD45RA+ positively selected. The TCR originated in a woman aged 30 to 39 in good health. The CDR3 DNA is TGTGCCAGCAGTTCCGGACAGGAGGGATTAAACTATGGCTACACCTTC. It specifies CASSSGQEGLNYGYTF.